This entry lists 10 T cell receptor beta chains sequenced from one sample in a study of shared clonotypes between healthy human individuals. Clones were sequenced by immunoSEQ multiplex PCR, and TCRdb holds only the in-frame ones, with some missing. The sample carries under 1,900,000 clones, roughly 98.5% recorded once. Sequenced: naive CD4+ T cells sorted from blood. Subset in this sample: CD45RA+ positively selected. These receptor sequences come from a man aged 25-45 years in good health.

Only one count was recorded for this clone. V usage is TRBV30 and J usage is TRBJ1-5; unclear D gene. Germline V lookup: CDR1 GTSNPN, CDR2 SVGIG (reference sequence). This CDR3 is built from 16 residues. Between the trimmed V and J ends, which lost 0 bases and 4 bases, there was a span of 16 bases. In DNA form, the CDR3 reads TGTGCCTGGAGTGTACGAGGCCCTAGGTGGAATCAGCCCCAGCATTTT. Protein: CAWSVRGPRWNQPQHF.

The chain has TRBV9 and TRBJ2-1; TRBD1 matches at 9 bases. This CDR3 region has 16 residues. J lost 6 bases, V lost 4 bases, and 11 bases had no gene match. Germline V gene lookup returns CDR1 SGDLS and CDR2 YYNGEE. In DNA form, the CDR3 reads TGTGCCAGCAGCACCCGGGACAGGGAAGCCAGCAATGAGCAGTTCTTC. It yields the protein CASSTRDREASNEQFF.

This clone was counted once. The genes are TRBV27 and TRBJ2-6; D is ambiguous. Trimming cost V 5 bases and J 0 bases, with 5 bases left between them. Germline CDR1 is MNHEY and CDR2 is SMNVEV (reference sequence). This CDR3 spans 14 amino acids. The CDR3 is CASSQLSGANVLTF. CDR3 DNA: TGTGCCAGCAGTCAACTCTCTGGGGCCAACGTCCTGACTTTC. The whole variable domain, remainder taken from reference TRBV27 and TRBJ2-6, is EAQVTQNPRYLITVTGKKLTVTCSQNMNHEYMSWYRQDPGLGLRQIYYSMNVEVTDKGDVPEGYKVSRKEKRNFPLILESPSPNQTSLYFCASSQLSGANVLTFGAGSRLTVL.

The chain carries TRBV5-1 and TRBJ1-1, with D possibly matching TRBD1 (5 bases). CDR1 is SGHRS, CDR2 YFSETQ, per germline. There are 18 residues in the CDR3. Between the trimmed V and J ends, which lost 1 base and 0 bases, there was a span of 19 bases. The DNA of the CDR3 is TGCGCCAGCAGCTTGATGCAGGCAAGAGGGACGGTGAACACTGAAGCTTTCTTT. Translated, it gives CASSLMQARGTVNTEAFF.

The CDR3 region is CAWSSYRSTDTQYF. CDR3 nucleotide sequence: TGTGCCTGGAGTAGCTACCGAAGCACAGATACGCAGTATTTT. The rearrangement uses TRBV30 and TRBJ2-3; D ambiguous. V was pared by 2 bases and J by 0 bases, with 9 bases between. The germline V gene has CDR1 GTSNPN and CDR2 SVGIG (reference sequence). This CDR3 region has 14 residues.

The V gene is TRBV11-2, the J gene TRBJ2-7; TRBD2 is a possible D gene (5 bases). This CDR3 is built from 13 residues. Trimming took off 1 base at V and 4 bases at J, with 8 bases between the two ends. Germline V gives CDR1 SGHAT, CDR2 FQNNGV. CDR3 coding DNA: TGTGCCAGCAGCTTAGGGTGGGAGTACGAGCAGTACTTC. This translates into CASSLGWEYEQYF.

This clone has just one count. V gene TRBV7-9 combines with J gene TRBJ2-2; no firm D call. The CDR3 has 17 amino acids. V lost 4 bases to trimming and J lost 0 bases, with 15 bases between them. Per the germline V gene, CDR1 is SEHNR and CDR2 is FQNEAQ (reference sequence). The CDR3 spells CASSSGGTAANTGELFF. The CDR3 DNA reads TGTGCCAGCAGCTCAGGTGGTACAGCCGCGAACACCGGGGAGCTGTTTTTT. Looking up the rest from reference TRBV7-9 and TRBJ2-2 gives the full variable domain: DTGVSQNPRHKITKRGQNVTFRCDPISEHNRLYWYRQTLGQGPEFLTYFQNEAQLEKSRLLSDRFSAERPKGSFSTLEIQRTEQGDSAMYLCASSSGGTAANTGELFFGEGSRLTVL.

V is TRBV7-9 and J is TRBJ2-6; 11 nucleotides match TRBD2. Germline-derived CDR1 and CDR2 are SEHNR and FQNEAQ (reference sequence). The CDR3 contains 17 residues. After removal of 2 bases from V and 3 bases from J, the junction contained 3 bases not matched to a gene. This chain's CDR3 is CASSLLAGGRGANVLTF. The CDR3 DNA reads as TGTGCCAGCAGCTTACTAGCGGGAGGTCGTGGGGCCAACGTCCTGACTTTC.

The chain has TRBV23-1 and TRBJ2-3; a possible D gene is TRBD1 (5 bases). TRBV23-1 is reported as an ORF; its role is uncertain. V was trimmed by 8 bases and J by 2 bases, leaving 17 bases between them. The CDR3 is made up of 15 amino acids. The CDR3 region is CASEEIGHHTDTQYF. The CDR3 bases are TGCGCCAGCGAAGAGATAGGACACCACACAGATACGCAGTATTTT.

In DNA, the CDR3 is TGTGCCAGCAGCCGAAAACAGGGCCCTCCTAAGTATTTT. Translated: CASSRKQGPPKYF. This chain connects TRBV14 to TRBJ2-3; D is perhaps TRBD1 (6 bases). With 4 bases removed from V and 13 bases from J, the gap between germline ends came to 18 bases. The CDR3 is 13 amino acids. The germline V gene has CDR1 SGHDN and CDR2 FVKESK.